The T cell receptor (beta chain) under discussion was sequenced for a study of T cell changes during pregnancy in multiple sclerosis. The table came from immunoSEQ multiplex PCR; TCRdb's copy has only in-frame clones and leaves some out. The table lists under 95,000 clones, 93% of them singletons. This TCR came from a female donor in good health, enrolled as a control in a pregnancy study. The specimen was peripheral blood, collected in the second trimester of pregnancy.

The CDR3 region is CASSAVPQGYGYTF. CDR3 sequence (DNA): TGTGCCAGCAGCGCAGTACCCCAGGGGTATGGCTACACCTTC. The chain combines TRBV7-2 with TRBJ1-2; D is perhaps TRBD1 (6 bases). Trimming shortened V by 5 bases and J by 5 bases, and 15 bases separated the two germline ends. CDR3 length: 14 residues. The V gene's germline CDR1 is SGHTA and CDR2 FQGNSA. The variable domain in full, with the rest retrieved from reference TRBV7-2 and TRBJ1-2, is GAGVSQSPSNKVTEKGKDVELRCDPISGHTALYWYRQSLGQGLEFLIYFQGNSAPDKSGLPSDRFSAERTGGSVSTLTIQRTQQEDSAVYLCASSAVPQGYGYTFGSGTRLTVV.